This T cell receptor beta chain was documented in a study of shared clonotypes between healthy human individuals. About the study: Per donor, CD8 memory used one plate, CD8 naive used two, CD4 memory used three and CD4 naive used three.

The study's findings and limits: At large depth, rarefaction still showed sorted-subset sequencing to be incomplete. It was observed that approximately 5% of naive CD4 clonotypes were shared across a handful of donors.

The test was conducted at deep level. Profiled with immunoSEQ multiplex PCR; TCRdb holds only in-frame clones, not every one. The table has approximately 940,000 clones, approximately 76% seen once; the top ten hold about 1.5%. This CDR3 comprises 14 residues. Looked up from germline, CDR1 is SNHLY and CDR2 is FYNNEI. V gave up 6 bases and J gave up 9 bases; unmatched junction bases: 8. Comment on this clone: The target antigen is unknown.

The source is a man aged 18 to 30 in good health. The V gene is TRBV2, the J gene TRBJ2-1; 10 bases agree with TRBD2. Sequenced material: memory CD4+ T cells sorted from blood. Subset described: CD45RA-negative fraction. The DNA of the CDR3 is TGTGCCAGCAGGGCAGCGGGGGGGCCAGGTGAGCAGTTCTTC. Protein product: CASRAAGGPGEQFF.